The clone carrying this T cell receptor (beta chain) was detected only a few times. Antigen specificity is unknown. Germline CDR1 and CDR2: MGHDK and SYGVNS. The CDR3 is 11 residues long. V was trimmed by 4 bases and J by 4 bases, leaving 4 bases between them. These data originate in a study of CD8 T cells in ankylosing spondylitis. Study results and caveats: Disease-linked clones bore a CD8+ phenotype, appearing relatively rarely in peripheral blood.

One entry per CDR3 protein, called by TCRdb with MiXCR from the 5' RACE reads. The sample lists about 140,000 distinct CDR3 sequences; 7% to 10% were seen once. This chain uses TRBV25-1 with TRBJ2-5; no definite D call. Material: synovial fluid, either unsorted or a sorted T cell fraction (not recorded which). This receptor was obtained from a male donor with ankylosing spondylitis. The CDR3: CASSVSETQYF. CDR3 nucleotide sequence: TGTGCCAGCAGTGTTTCAGAGACCCAGTACTTC.